Included here is one T cell receptor (beta chain) sequence, with context. Its cognate antigen is unknown. This sample is drawn from a study of blood T cells in healthy people across ages. Study results and limitations: Leaving the PBMCs unsorted stopped any conclusive comparison of naive versus antigen-experienced cells.

Primed by a sample-barcoded 5' primer and a J-beta primer mix, a second PCR proceeded for about 7 to 12 cycles. TCRdb processed the 5' RACE reads anew with MiXCR; each CDR3 protein has one entry. Of about 970,000 distinct CDR3 sequences listed, approximately 50% were seen once; the top ten hold around 21%. Trimming stripped 5 bases from V and 8 bases from J, with 16 bases between. The CDR3 has 14 residues. The germline V gene encodes CDR1 SGHTA and CDR2 FQGTGA. The source material was blood. V and J are TRBV7-3 and TRBJ2-1; D unclear. This TCR was recovered from a woman in her fifties or sixties in good health. For the CDR3, the DNA is TGTGCCAGCAGCCGCTACATGCGTCCCCATGAGCAGTTCTTC. Amino acid sequence: CASSRYMRPHEQFF.